These 11 T cell receptor beta chains came from one sample sequenced in a study of blood T cell repertoires in COVID-19. The protocol was immunoSEQ multiplex PCR, while the TCRdb copy is restricted to in-frame clones and leaves out a portion. The profile shows roughly 200,000 clones, approximately 86% of them singletons. The sequencing input was peripheral blood. These receptors all stem from a man in his sixties with acute or convalescent COVID-19.

V and J are TRBV6-5 and TRBJ1-2; 9 nucleotides agree with TRBD1. CDR1 and CDR2 from the germline V gene are MNHEY and SVGAGI. After removal of 2 bases from V and 7 bases from J, the junction contained 11 bases not matched to a gene. The CDR3 sequence is 16 residues long. The CDR3 nucleotides read TGTGCCAGCAGTTACACTCCAAGGACAGGGGCTGCTGGCTACACCTTC. It translates to CASSYTPRTGAAGYTF.

The chain joins TRBV7-7 to TRBJ2-5, with D possibly matching TRBD1 (5 bases). The CDR3 has 13 amino acids. The V end was cut by 5 bases, the J end by 4 bases, with 11 bases between. Germline V gene data show CDR1 as SSHAT and CDR2 as FNYEAQ (reference sequence). The CDR3 nucleotides read TGTGCCAGCAGCGTTCAGGGCGGAGAGACCCAGTACTTC. Translation gives CASSVQGGETQYF.

The CDR3 loop reads CASSAGLAGANEQFF. CDR3 coding DNA: TGCGCCAGCAGCGCGGGACTAGCGGGGGCCAATGAGCAGTTCTTC. This chain uses TRBV5-1 with TRBJ2-1; 14 bases are shared with TRBD2. CDR1 and CDR2 (germline): SGHRS, YFSETQ. The CDR3 spans 15 residues. The ends lost 4 bases at V and 6 bases at J; junction bases unmatched: 3.

V is TRBV5-1 and J is TRBJ2-1, with 9 bases that match TRBD2. V lost 3 bases, J lost 3 bases, and 10 bases stayed unmatched. This CDR3 spans 17 amino acids. The germline gives CDR1 SGHRS, CDR2 YFSETQ. Written as DNA, the CDR3 is TGCGCCAGCAGCTCTAGCGGGGCCATGAACCGCTACAATGAGCAGTTCTTC. Its translation: CASSSSGAMNRYNEQFF.

The genes are TRBV5-1 and TRBJ2-5, with 9 bases matching TRBD2. The CDR3 runs 17 residues. The trim removed 3 bases at V and 4 bases at J, leaving 13 bases unmatched. Germline V CDR1 and CDR2: SGHRS, YFSETQ. CDR3 sequence reads: CASSSRGSGGYAETQYF. CDR3 in DNA: TGCGCCAGCAGCTCTAGGGGTAGCGGGGGATATGCAGAGACCCAGTACTTC.

This chain links TRBV5-1 with TRBJ1-2; D call uncertain. Trimming shortened V by 0 bases and J by 2 bases, and 8 bases separated the two germline ends. The CDR3 length is 14 residues. Germline CDR1 is SGHRS and CDR2 is YFSETQ. The CDR3 nucleotides read TGCGCCAGCAGCTTGGGGCACCCGAACTATGGCTACACCTTC. Amino acids: CASSLGHPNYGYTF.

This clone was seen more than once but under ten times. V is TRBV2 and J is TRBJ1-6; D unresolved. Trimming removed 7 bases at V and 6 bases at J, with 16 bases between. The CDR3 consists of 15 residues. Germline assignment: CDR1 SNHLY and CDR2 FYNNEI. The chain's CDR3 is CASKKEELFNSPLHF. The CDR3 DNA reads as TGTGCCAGCAAGAAGGAGGAACTCTTTAATTCACCCCTCCACTTT.

The chain couples TRBV7-2 to TRBJ1-6; tentative D call: TRBD1 (5 bases). Between the trimmed V and J ends, which lost 5 bases and 2 bases, there was a span of 10 bases. Germline-derived CDR1 and CDR2 are SGHTA and FQGNSA. This CDR3 region has 15 residues. The CDR3 nucleotides are TGTGCCAGCAGCGGGGGACTGACCTATAATTCACCCCTCCACTTT. Its protein product is CASSGGLTYNSPLHF.

The gene calls are TRBV6-6 and TRBJ1-5; maybe TRBD1 (5 bases). Germline V gives CDR1 MNHNY, CDR2 SVGAGI (reference sequence). CDR3 size: 14 residues. Between the trimmed V and J ends, which lost 1 base and 6 bases, there was a span of 10 bases. CDR3 nucleotides: TGTGCCAGCAGTTACTTGGGTCAGGGTCAGCCCCAGCATTTT. This translates into CASSYLGQGQPQHF.

There are a few counts of this clone. V gene TRBV5-1 combines with J gene TRBJ1-4, with 7 bases lining up with TRBD1. This CDR3 is built from 15 residues. The V segment lost 0 bases and the J segment 4 bases; nucleotides outside the gene matches: 3. Looked up from germline, CDR1 is SGHRS and CDR2 is YFSETQ. CDR3 bases: TGCGCCAGCAGCTTGGGTGGGGACAGTAATGAAAAACTGTTTTTT. It encodes CASSLGGDSNEKLFF.

The chain employs TRBV28 and TRBJ2-7; tentatively, D is TRBD2 (6 bases). V was pared by 10 bases and J by 3 bases, with 16 bases between. Germline values: CDR1 MDHEN, CDR2 SYDVKM. The CDR3 length is 13 residues. CDR3 residues: CATGGGFHYEQYF. As DNA, the CDR3 is TGTGCCACAGGCGGAGGGTTCCACTACGAGCAGTACTTC.